The 29 T cell receptor beta chains listed next were all sequenced from one sample in a study of cytomegalovirus exposure and HLA in healthy donors. The PCR used 60 Vbeta and 13 Jbeta primers. The protocol was immunoSEQ multiplex PCR, while the TCRdb copy is restricted to in-frame clones and leaves out a portion. The data contain approximately 120,000 clones, approximately 87% of them singletons. Sequences were obtained from PBMCs. All receptors derive from a man between 18 and 29 years old in good health and CMV-seropositive.

The gene calls are TRBV9 and TRBJ1-6; 7 bases are a match to TRBD1. Unmatched junction bases numbered 3, after V lost 6 bases and J lost 6 bases. Germline loops: CDR1 SGDLS, CDR2 YYNGEE. This CDR3 comprises 13 residues. The CDR3 is CASTGQPNSPLHF. CDR3 DNA sequence: TGTGCCAGCACGGGACAGCCTAATTCACCCCTCCACTTT.

The chain links TRBV7-2 to TRBJ1-1; 8 bases are a match to TRBD1. The germline gives CDR1 SGHTA, CDR2 FQGNSA. This CDR3 is 14 amino acids long. V gave up 5 bases and J gave up 3 bases; unmatched junction bases: 5. The CDR3 DNA reads as TGTGCCAGCAGCCGGAGACAGGGGCACACTGAAGCTTTCTTT. Its protein is CASSRRQGHTEAFF. The whole variable domain, filled in from reference TRBV7-2 and TRBJ1-1, reads GAGVSQSPSNKVTEKGKDVELRCDPISGHTALYWYRQSLGQGLEFLIYFQGNSAPDKSGLPSDRFSAERTGGSVSTLTIQRTQQEDSAVYLCASSRRQGHTEAFFGQGTRLTVV.

This chain uses TRBV4-2 with TRBJ1-1; D uncertain. This CDR3 has 14 amino acids. Germline CDR1 and CDR2: LGHNA and YNFKEQ. With 0 bases removed from V and 0 bases from J, the gap between germline ends came to 5 bases. The CDR3 DNA follows: TGTGCCAGCAGCCAAGAAACTCTGAACACTGAAGCTTTCTTT. It codes for CASSQETLNTEAFF.

The rearrangement joins TRBV12-2 to TRBJ1-5. TRBV12-2 is annotated as a pseudogene. The CDR3 has 12 residues. CDR3 nucleotides: TGTGCAAGTCGGGGGGGAAGGCAGCCCCAGCATTTT. Encoded protein: CASRGGRQPQHF.

CDR3 region: CSVREGMNTEAFF. The CDR3 DNA reads TGCAGCGTTCGCGAGGGAATGAACACTGAAGCTTTCTTT. V is TRBV29-1 and J is TRBJ1-1; D not certain. The CDR3 runs 13 residues. CDR1 is SQVTM and CDR2 is ANQGSEA in the germline V gene. Trimming stripped 5 bases from V and 0 bases from J, with 10 bases between. The variable domain in full, completed from reference TRBV29-1 and TRBJ1-1, reads SAVISQKPSRDICQRGTSLTIQCQVDSQVTMMFWYRQQPGQSLTLIATANQGSEATYESGFVIDKFPISRPNLTFSTLTVSNMSPEDSSIYLCSVREGMNTEAFFGQGTRLTVV.

The chain has TRBV29-1 and TRBJ2-1; no definite D call. Trimming left V 7 bases short and J 7 bases short, with 8 bases between. Per germline, CDR1 SQVTM and CDR2 ANQGSEA. CDR3 length: 10 residues. The CDR3 is CSDSLNEQFF. The CDR3 coding sequence is TGCAGCGATAGCTTGAATGAGCAGTTCTTC.

As to this clone: Mismatch with germline at one junction end may stem from a read error. The chain uses TRBV18 and TRBJ2-5; the D gene is possibly TRBD2 (6 bases). Germline loops: CDR1 KGHSH, CDR2 LQKENI. The CDR3 is 14 residues long. CDR3 region: CASSPGLQQGTQYF. DNA of the CDR3: TGTGCCAGCTCACCGGGACTCCAGCAAGGGACCCAGTACTTC.

J is TRBJ1-1 and V is TRBV19; D ambiguous. The CDR3 sequence is 17 residues long. Trimming took off 7 bases at V and 0 bases at J, with 21 bases between the two ends. Looked up from germline, CDR1 is LNHDA and CDR2 is SQIVND (reference sequence). In DNA, the CDR3 is TGTGCCAGTAAGGGTCCCGGGATAGCAAACATGAACACTGAAGCTTTCTTT. This translates into CASKGPGIANMNTEAFF.

This chain links TRBV2 with TRBJ2-5, with 10 bases that match TRBD1. Unmatched junction bases numbered 14, after V lost 5 bases and J lost 5 bases. The CDR3 loop spans 17 amino acids. CDR1 and CDR2 (germline): SNHLY, FYNNEI. The CDR3 DNA reads as TGTGCCAGCAGTTTCCCCTGGGACAGGGGCAAGGCGGAGACCCAGTACTTC. Protein: CASSFPWDRGKAETQYF.

V and J are TRBV27 and TRBJ1-5; 7 nucleotides line up with TRBD1. Trimming cost V 6 bases and J 0 bases; bases outside gene matches: 17. The CDR3 is made up of 19 amino acids. CDR1 MNHEY and CDR2 SMNVEV come from the germline V gene (reference sequence). The CDR3 is CASSQFSVQGDGSNQPQHF. CDR3 bases: TGTGCCAGCAGCCAATTTTCCGTCCAGGGGGATGGTAGCAATCAGCCCCAGCATTTT.

V and J are TRBV15 and TRBJ1-3; 7 nucleotides line up with TRBD1. J was trimmed by 0 bases and V by 0 bases; bases with no gene match: 2. CDR1 and CDR2 (germline): LNHNV, YYDKDF (reference sequence). The CDR3 has 16 residues. The CDR3 bases are TGTGCCACCAGCAGAGATGGACAGGCCTCTGGAAACACCATATATTTT. Its translation is CATSRDGQASGNTIYF.

The V gene is TRBV5-6, the J gene TRBJ1-1, with D possibly TRBD1 on 5 matching bases. Trimming took off 6 bases at V and 4 bases at J, with 16 bases between the two ends. CDR1 SGHDT and CDR2 YYEEEE come from the germline V gene. CDR3 length equals 14 residues. In DNA, the CDR3 is TGTGCCAGCATCAGTGGAGGGGATCCCACTGAAGCTTTCTTT. Encoded protein: CASISGGDPTEAFF.

CDR3: CAWKRGQGPTEAFF. CDR3 coding DNA: TGTGCCTGGAAACGGGGACAGGGACCCACTGAAGCTTTCTTT. V and J are TRBV30 and TRBJ1-1; 9 bases fit TRBD1. V gave up 4 bases and J gave up 4 bases; unmatched junction bases: 7. The CDR3 loop spans 14 amino acids. Looked up from germline, CDR1 is GTSNPN and CDR2 is SVGIG (reference sequence).

The chain has TRBV11-2 and TRBJ1-2; 7 bases map to TRBD1. V shed 5 bases, J shed 4 bases, and the junction held 10 bases outside the gene matches. This CDR3 spans 15 amino acids. Per the germline V gene, CDR1 is SGHAT and CDR2 is FQNNGV. DNA of the CDR3: TGTGCCAGCAGCGAACATGACAGGGTGGGCTATGGCTACACCTTC. Translation gives CASSEHDRVGYGYTF.

V and J are TRBV5-6 and TRBJ2-5, with TRBD2 matching over 8 bases. V shed 1 base and J 2 bases; nucleotides not matched to a gene: 16. The CDR3 covers 19 residues. Germline V gene sequence: CDR1 SGHDT, CDR2 YYEEEE. CDR3 in amino acids: CASSLIVVRAGVLQETQYF. Written as DNA, the CDR3 is TGTGCCAGCAGCTTGATCGTGGTCCGAGCGGGAGTGCTTCAAGAGACCCAGTACTTC.

The CDR3 coding sequence is TGTGCCAGCAGACCTACAGGGGGTCGTTACGAGCAGTACTTC. Amino acid sequence: CASRPTGGRYEQYF. The chain recombines TRBV28 with TRBJ2-7; TRBD1 aligns across 8 bases. In germline, CDR1 is MDHEN, CDR2 SYDVKM. J lost 4 bases, V lost 6 bases, and 8 bases had no gene match. CDR3 length equals 14 residues.

CDR3 protein: CASSGEDTGELFF. The CDR3 DNA is TGTGCCAGCAGCGGGGAGGACACCGGGGAGCTGTTTTTT. The V and J genes are TRBV9 and TRBJ2-2; perhaps TRBD2 as D (6 bases). The CDR3 length is 13 residues. From germline, CDR1 is SGDLS and CDR2 YYNGEE. Trimming pared 3 bases from V and 3 bases from J, leaving 6 bases between. The variable domain in full, completed from reference TRBV9 and TRBJ2-2, reads DSGVTQTPKHLITATGQRVTLRCSPRSGDLSVYWYQQSLDQGLQFLIQYYNGEERAKGNILERFSAQQFPDLHSELNLSSLELGDSALYFCASSGEDTGELFFGEGSRLTVL.

This chain links TRBV19 with TRBJ1-2; 9 bases map to TRBD1. Germline assignment: CDR1 LNHDA and CDR2 SQIVND (reference sequence). The CDR3 spans 15 residues. After removal of 1 base from V and 4 bases from J, the junction contained 4 bases not matched to a gene. In DNA, the CDR3 is TGTGCCAGTAGTATAGCTCCGGGACAGGGCTATGGCTACACCTTC. This encodes CASSIAPGQGYGYTF.

The V and J genes are TRBV6-1 and TRBJ1-1; 7 bases agree with TRBD1. CDR3 length: 14 amino acids. Germline V CDR1 and CDR2: MNHNS, SASEGT. The junction had 9 bases not matched to a gene; V was cut back by 6 bases and J by 5 bases. CDR3 bases: TGTGCCAGCAGGTACGACAGGGTGAGAACTGAAGCTTTCTTT. This encodes CASRYDRVRTEAFF.

The chain employs TRBV19 and TRBJ1-5; D is uncertain. Germline V gene sequence: CDR1 LNHDA, CDR2 SQIVND (reference sequence). V lost 4 bases, J lost 4 bases, and 11 bases lay in between. This CDR3 is built from 14 residues. The CDR3 sequence: CASSNQASNQPQHF. In nucleotides, the CDR3 is TGTGCCAGTAGTAACCAGGCCTCGAATCAGCCCCAGCATTTT.

This chain uses TRBV9 with TRBJ2-3; D is perhaps TRBD2 (6 bases). This CDR3 is built from 15 residues. V was trimmed by 4 bases and J by 1 base, leaving 13 bases between them. CDR1 is SGDLS, CDR2 YYNGEE, per germline. The CDR3 nucleotides read TGTGCCAGCAGCCCTCTGGGAGGAGGCACAGATACGCAGTATTTT. Residues: CASSPLGGGTDTQYF.

The chain employs TRBV10-2 and TRBJ2-7; no clear D gene. Trimming took 5 bases from V and 2 from J, leaving 7 bases between them. The CDR3 loop spans 12 amino acids. Germline lookup yields CDR1 WSHSY and CDR2 SAAADI. The CDR3 DNA reads as TGCGCCAGCAGTTATATTCCCTACGAGCAGTACTTC. Protein: CASSYIPYEQYF.

CDR3 coding DNA: TGTGCCAGCAGCTTCGGACATAGCAATCAGCCCCAGCATTTT. Translating it yields CASSFGHSNQPQHF. This chain joins TRBV16 and TRBJ1-5, with D perhaps TRBD1 (5 bases). The V end was cut by 5 bases, the J end by 0 bases, with 8 bases between. Germline CDR1 and CDR2: KGHSY and FQNENV. The CDR3 covers 14 residues.

The table lists this clone with a few counts. The chain carries TRBV27 and TRBJ1-2; 7 bases are shared with TRBD1. The CDR3 contains 14 residues. V lost 3 bases to trimming and J lost 5 bases; unmatched junction nucleotides: 6. Germline V CDR1 and CDR2: MNHEY, SMNVEV (reference sequence). CDR3 sequence (DNA): TGTGCCAGCAGTTTGACCCAGGGGGTATATGGCTACACCTTC. This sequence encodes CASSLTQGVYGYTF.

This clone was found a few times. The rearrangement uses TRBV15 and TRBJ2-2; D call uncertain. V lost 5 bases and J lost 1, with 5 bases in between. Germline CDR1 reads LNHNV; CDR2 reads YYDKDF (reference sequence). The CDR3 loop spans 13 amino acids. The CDR3 bases are TGTGCCACCAGCCAGTTGAACACCGGGGAGCTGTTTTTT. This sequence encodes CATSQLNTGELFF.

This chain connects TRBV4-1 to TRBJ2-7, with 7 bases fitting TRBD1. Losses at the gene ends were 1 base for V and 3 bases for J; bases not matched to a gene: 0. Germline V gene lookup returns CDR1 MGHRA and CDR2 YSYEKL. CDR3 length equals 13 residues. The CDR3, as DNA: TGCGCCAGCAGCCAAGGGGACAGCTACGAGCAGTACTTC. Amino acids: CASSQGDSYEQYF.

This clone has a single count. The chain carries TRBV4-1 and TRBJ2-5, with TRBD1 as a possible D gene (5 bases). V was cut by 5 bases and J by 1 base, with 14 bases left in between. The CDR3 length is 15 residues. Germline CDR1 and CDR2: MGHRA and YSYEKL. The CDR3 DNA reads TGCGCCAGCAGCGTTAGGGGCCAGGGCCAAGAGACCCAGTACTTC. Amino acids: CASSVRGQGQETQYF.

The chain joins TRBV6-5 to TRBJ2-5; TRBD1 matches at 11 bases. The CDR3 totals 15 residues. CDR1 MNHEY and CDR2 SVGAGI come from the germline V gene. V dropped 5 bases and J dropped 1; count of bases not matched to a gene: 3. The CDR3 coding sequence is TGTGCCAGCAGTCGGACAGGGGGCGGCCAAGAGACCCAGTACTTC. Amino acids: CASSRTGGGQETQYF.

The rearrangement links TRBV27 to TRBJ1-2; no definite D call. This CDR3 has 12 amino acids. Germline lookup yields CDR1 MNHEY and CDR2 SMNVEV (reference sequence). V lost 0 bases, J lost 5 bases, and 4 bases lay in between. DNA of the CDR3: TGTGCCAGCAGTTTATCCGGGTATGGCTACACCTTC. The encoded protein is CASSLSGYGYTF.